This T cell receptor beta chain derives from a study of regulatory T cells in long-lasting Graves disease. Study-level findings and limits: Between persistent patients, about 2,800 public clonotypes were shared, exceeding the 800 to 1,000 shared between new patients.

Germline V gene lookup returns CDR1 DFQATT and CDR2 SNEGSKA (reference sequence). This CDR3 spans 11 amino acids. Between the trimmed V and J ends, which lost 8 bases and 4 bases, there was a span of 10 bases. Sample time point: newly diagnosed GD, antithyroid drugs for less than 3 months. Following extraction of RNA from PBMCs, that RNA was used to make the TCR library. Note on this clonotype: Its antigen is still unknown. Because the CDR3 is missing its conserved closing phenylalanine or tryptophan, this is likely a read error.

Investigators prepared the TCR beta libraries by applying iRepertoire HTBI primers and Arm-PCR of CDR3 regions. TCRdb used MiXCR to reprocess the multiplex PCR reads, holding one entry per CDR3 protein. Seen here are around 420,000 distinct CDR3 sequences, about 15% observed once, and the top ten hold about 8.2%. This sample was shared with a second study, whose subject was T cells in Graves' hyperthyroidism and ophthalmopathy.

Specimen: peripheral blood mononuclear cells (PBMCs), collected at new diagnosis, from a patient treated with antithyroid drugs. This TCR derives from a woman between 40 and 55 years old with Graves disease. The chain carries TRBV20-1 and TRBJ2-3; D is unclear. For the CDR3, the DNA is TGCAGTTGTGGGATATCAGATACGCAGTATTCT. Translating gives CSCGISDTQYS.